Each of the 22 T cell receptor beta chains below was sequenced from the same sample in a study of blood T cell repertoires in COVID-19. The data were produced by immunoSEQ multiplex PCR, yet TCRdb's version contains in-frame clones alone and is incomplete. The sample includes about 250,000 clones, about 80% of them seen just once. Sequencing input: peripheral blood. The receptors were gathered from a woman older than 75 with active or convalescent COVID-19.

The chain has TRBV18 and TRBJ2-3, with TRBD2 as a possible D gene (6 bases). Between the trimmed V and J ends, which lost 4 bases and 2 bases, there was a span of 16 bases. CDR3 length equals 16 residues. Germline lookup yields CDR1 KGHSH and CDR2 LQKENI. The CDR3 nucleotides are TGTGCCAGCTCACTTAACACCGGGACTGACACAGATACGCAGTATTTT. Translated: CASSLNTGTDTDTQYF. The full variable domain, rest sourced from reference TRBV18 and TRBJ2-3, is NAGVMQNPRHLVRRRGQEARLRCSPMKGHSHVYWYRQLPEEGLKFMVYLQKENIIDESGMPKERFSAEFPKEGPSILRIQQVVRGDSAAYFCASSLNTGTDTDTQYFGPGTRLTVL.

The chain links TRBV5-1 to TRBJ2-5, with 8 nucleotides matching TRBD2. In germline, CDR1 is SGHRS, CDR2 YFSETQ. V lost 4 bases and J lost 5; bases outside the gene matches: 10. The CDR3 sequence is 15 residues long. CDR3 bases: TGCGCCAGCAGCCCGGGACTAGTGGTTCGTGAGACCCAGTACTTC. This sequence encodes CASSPGLVVRETQYF.

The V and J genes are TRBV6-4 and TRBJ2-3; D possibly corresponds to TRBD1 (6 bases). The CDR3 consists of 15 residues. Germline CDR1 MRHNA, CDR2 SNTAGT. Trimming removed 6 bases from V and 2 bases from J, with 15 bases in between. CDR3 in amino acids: CASRGQPEITDTQYF. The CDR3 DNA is TGTGCCAGCAGAGGACAGCCGGAGATCACAGATACGCAGTATTTT.

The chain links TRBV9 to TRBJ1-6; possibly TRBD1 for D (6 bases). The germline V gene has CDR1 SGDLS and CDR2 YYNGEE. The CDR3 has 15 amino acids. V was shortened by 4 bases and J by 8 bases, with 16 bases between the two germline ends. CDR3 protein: CASSPPQGKDSPLHF. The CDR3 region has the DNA TGTGCCAGCAGCCCCCCCCAGGGGAAGGATTCACCCCTCCACTTT. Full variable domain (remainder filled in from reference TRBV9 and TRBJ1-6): DSGVTQTPKHLITATGQRVTLRCSPRSGDLSVYWYQQSLDQGLQFLIQYYNGEERAKGNILERFSAQQFPDLHSELNLSSLELGDSALYFCASSPPQGKDSPLHFGNGTRLTVT.

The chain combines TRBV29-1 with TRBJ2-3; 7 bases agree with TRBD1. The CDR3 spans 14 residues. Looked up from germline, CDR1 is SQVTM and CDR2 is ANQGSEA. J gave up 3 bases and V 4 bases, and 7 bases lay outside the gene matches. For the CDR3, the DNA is TGCAGCGTTGTAGGGGGCGCGATTACAGATACGCAGTATTTT. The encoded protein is CSVVGGAITDTQYF.

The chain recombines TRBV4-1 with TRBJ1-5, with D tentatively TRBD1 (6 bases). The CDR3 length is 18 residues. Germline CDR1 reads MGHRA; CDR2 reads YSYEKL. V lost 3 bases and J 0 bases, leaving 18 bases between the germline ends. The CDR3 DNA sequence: TGCGCCAGCAGCCATGTCAGGGGTAACAGCCATAGCAATCAGCCCCAGCATTTT. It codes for CASSHVRGNSHSNQPQHF.

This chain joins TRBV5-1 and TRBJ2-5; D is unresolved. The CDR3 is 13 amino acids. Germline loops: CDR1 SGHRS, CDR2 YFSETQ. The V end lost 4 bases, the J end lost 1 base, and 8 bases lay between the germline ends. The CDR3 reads CASSPLIQETQYF. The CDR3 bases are TGCGCCAGCAGCCCACTCATCCAAGAGACCCAGTACTTC.

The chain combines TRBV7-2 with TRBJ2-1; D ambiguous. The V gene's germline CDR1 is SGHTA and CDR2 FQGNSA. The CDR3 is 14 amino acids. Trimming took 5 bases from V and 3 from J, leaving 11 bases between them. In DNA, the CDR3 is TGTGCCAGCAGCGGCAGGTCCCACTACAATGAGCAGTTCTTC. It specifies CASSGRSHYNEQFF.

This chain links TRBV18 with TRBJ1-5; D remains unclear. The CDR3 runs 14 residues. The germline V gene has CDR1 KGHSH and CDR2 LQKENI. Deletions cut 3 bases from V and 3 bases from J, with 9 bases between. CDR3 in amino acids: CASSPGRVNQPQHF. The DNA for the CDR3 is TGTGCCAGCTCACCTGGGCGGGTCAATCAGCCCCAGCATTTT.

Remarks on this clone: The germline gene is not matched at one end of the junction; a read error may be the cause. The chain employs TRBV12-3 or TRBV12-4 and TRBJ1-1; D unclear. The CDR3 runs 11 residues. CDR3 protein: CASSTTHDGIF. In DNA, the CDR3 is TGTGCCAGCAGTACGACTCACGACGGAATCTTT.

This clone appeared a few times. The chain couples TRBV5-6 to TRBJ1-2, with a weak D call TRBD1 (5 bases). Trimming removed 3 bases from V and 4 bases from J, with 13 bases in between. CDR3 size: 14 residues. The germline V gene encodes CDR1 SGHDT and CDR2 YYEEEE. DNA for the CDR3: TGTGCCAGCAGCTGGGGCCGGGGGACCTATGGCTACACCTTC. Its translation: CASSWGRGTYGYTF. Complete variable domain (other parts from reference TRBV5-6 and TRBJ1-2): DAGVTQSPTHLIKTRGQQVTLRCSPKSGHDTVSWYQQALGQGPQFIFQYYEEEERQRGNFPDRFSGHQFPNYSSELNVNALLLGDSALYLCASSWGRGTYGYTFGSGTRLTVV.

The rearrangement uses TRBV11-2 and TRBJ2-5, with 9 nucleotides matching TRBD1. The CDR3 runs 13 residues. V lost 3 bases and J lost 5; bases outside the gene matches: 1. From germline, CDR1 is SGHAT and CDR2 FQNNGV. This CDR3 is CASSFGTGETQYF. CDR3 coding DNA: TGTGCCAGCAGCTTTGGGACAGGGGAGACCCAGTACTTC. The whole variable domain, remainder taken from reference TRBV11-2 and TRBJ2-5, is EAGVAQSPRYKIIEKRQSVAFWCNPISGHATLYWYQQILGQGPKLLIQFQNNGVVDDSQLPKDRFSAERLKGVDSTLKIQPAKLEDSAVYLCASSFGTGETQYFGPGTRLLVL.

Here the CDR3 reads CATSRDHRGRGDTEAFF. CDR3 sequence (DNA): TGTGCCACCAGCAGAGATCACAGGGGGCGCGGGGACACTGAAGCTTTCTTT. This chain links TRBV15 with TRBJ1-1; 9 nucleotides align to TRBD1. The germline gives CDR1 LNHNV, CDR2 YYDKDF (reference sequence). With 0 bases clipped from V and 3 bases from J, the junction kept 8 bases outside the gene matches. The length of the CDR3 is 17 residues.

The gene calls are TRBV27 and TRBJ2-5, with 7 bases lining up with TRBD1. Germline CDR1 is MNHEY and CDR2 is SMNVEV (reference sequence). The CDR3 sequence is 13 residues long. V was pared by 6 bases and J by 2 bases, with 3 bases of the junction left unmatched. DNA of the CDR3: TGTGCCAGCAGATCGACAGGGCAAGAGACCCAGTACTTC. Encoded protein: CASRSTGQETQYF.

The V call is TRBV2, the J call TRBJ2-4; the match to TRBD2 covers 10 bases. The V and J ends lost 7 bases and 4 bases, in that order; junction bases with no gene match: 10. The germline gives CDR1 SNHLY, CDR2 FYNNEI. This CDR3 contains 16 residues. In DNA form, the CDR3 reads TGTGCCAGCAAGATGGGAGCGGGAGGGTATAAAAACATTCAGTACTTC. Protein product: CASKMGAGGYKNIQYF.

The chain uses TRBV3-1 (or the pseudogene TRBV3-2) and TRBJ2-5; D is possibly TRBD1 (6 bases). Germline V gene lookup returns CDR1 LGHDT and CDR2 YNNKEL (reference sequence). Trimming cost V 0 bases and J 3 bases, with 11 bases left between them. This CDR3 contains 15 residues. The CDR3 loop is CASSQERQVEETQYF. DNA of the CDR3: TGTGCCAGCAGCCAAGAGAGACAGGTCGAAGAGACCCAGTACTTC.

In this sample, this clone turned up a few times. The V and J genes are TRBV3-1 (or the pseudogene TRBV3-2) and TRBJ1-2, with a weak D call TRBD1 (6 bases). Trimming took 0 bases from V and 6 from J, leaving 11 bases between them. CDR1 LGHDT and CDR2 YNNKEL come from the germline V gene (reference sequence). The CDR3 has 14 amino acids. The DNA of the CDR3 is TGTGCCAGCAGCCAAGATCGGCAGGGGAATGGCTACACCTTC. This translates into CASSQDRQGNGYTF.

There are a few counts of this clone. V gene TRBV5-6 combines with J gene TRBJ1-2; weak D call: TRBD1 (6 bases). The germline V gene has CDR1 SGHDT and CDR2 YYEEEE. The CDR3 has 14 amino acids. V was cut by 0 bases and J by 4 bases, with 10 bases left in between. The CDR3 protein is CASSLDRGFYGYTF. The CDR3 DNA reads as TGTGCCAGCAGCTTGGATAGGGGGTTCTATGGCTACACCTTC.

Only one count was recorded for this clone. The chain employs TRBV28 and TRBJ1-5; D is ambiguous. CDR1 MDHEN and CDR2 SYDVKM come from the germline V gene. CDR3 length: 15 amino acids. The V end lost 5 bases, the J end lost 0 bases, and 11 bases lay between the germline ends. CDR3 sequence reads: CASSNNIISNQPQHF. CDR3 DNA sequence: TGTGCCAGCAGTAATAATATAATTAGCAATCAGCCCCAGCATTTT.

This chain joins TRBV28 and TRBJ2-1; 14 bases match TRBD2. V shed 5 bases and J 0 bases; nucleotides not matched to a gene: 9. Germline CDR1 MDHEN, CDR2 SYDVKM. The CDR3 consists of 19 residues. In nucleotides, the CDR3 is TGTGCCAGCAGTCAAGGACTAGCGGGAGGACCTATCTCCTACAATGAGCAGTTCTTC. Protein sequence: CASSQGLAGGPISYNEQFF.

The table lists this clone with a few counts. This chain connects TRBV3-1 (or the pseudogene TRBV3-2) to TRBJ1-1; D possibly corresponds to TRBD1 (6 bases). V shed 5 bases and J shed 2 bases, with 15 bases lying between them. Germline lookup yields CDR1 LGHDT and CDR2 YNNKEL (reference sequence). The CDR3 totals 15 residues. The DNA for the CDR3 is TGTGCCAGCAGCAAACCGGGACACGCTAACACTGAAGCTTTCTTT. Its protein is CASSKPGHANTEAFF.

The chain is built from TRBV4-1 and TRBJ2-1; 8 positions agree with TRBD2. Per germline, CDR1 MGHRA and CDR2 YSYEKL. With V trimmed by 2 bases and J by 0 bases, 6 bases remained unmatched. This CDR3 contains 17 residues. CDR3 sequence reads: CASSQTRGGSSYNEQFF. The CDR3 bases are TGCGCCAGCAGCCAAACCCGGGGGGGGAGCTCCTACAATGAGCAGTTCTTC.